This TCR beta chain was recovered during a study of blood T cell repertoires in COVID-19. Across the whole study: COVID-19 samples, acute and convalescent, were from the United States, Italy and Spain.

Sequencing was performed with immunoSEQ multiplex PCR; in TCRdb, only in-frame clones are kept and a portion is missing. This table holds more than 200,000 clones, 85% to 90% found once. CDR3 length: 14 amino acids. V shed 6 bases and J 6 bases; nucleotides not matched to a gene: 9. From germline, CDR1 is LNHDA and CDR2 SQIVND (reference sequence). The sequencing input was peripheral blood. This clonotype originated in a man over 45 with acute or convalescent COVID-19. The gene calls are TRBV19 and TRBJ2-7, with TRBD1 matching 9 bases. CDR3 amino acids: CASRGQGISPEQYF. CDR3 sequence (DNA): TGTGCCAGTAGGGGACAGGGAATCTCCCCCGAGCAGTACTTC.